This T cell receptor (beta chain) was observed in a study of molecular identifiers for immune sequencing clone quantification. Preparation methods for the bulk TCR libraries were those previously described, with listed TCR primers. TCRdb fed the PCR reads into MiXCR, producing one record per CDR3 protein. The sample lists over 600,000 distinct CDR3 sequences, about 20% occurring once. Only a few counts were recorded for this clonotype. Naive CD8 T cells were sorted, and the gate applied was CD8+CD4-CCR7+CD45RA+. This TCR derives from a human donor in good health. Some libraries in this study had Jurkat cell RNA spiked in. Input material: naive CD8+ T cells from blood, with Jurkat cell RNA spiked in. Subset denoted: FACS-sorted CD8+CD4-CCR7+CD45RA+ naive T cells.

Here the CDR3 DNA reads TGTGCCAGCAGTTCCCCGGAGGGGCTGGCCTACGAGCAGTACTTC. Translated, it gives CASSSPEGLAYEQYF. The V gene is TRBV6-2 or TRBV6-3, the J gene TRBJ2-7; perhaps TRBD2 as D (6 bases). Trimming removed 4 bases at V and 2 bases at J, with 15 bases between. Per the germline V gene, CDR1 is MNHEY and CDR2 is SVGEGT. The CDR3 is 15 residues long.